A selection of T cell receptor beta chains follows, all from one sample in a study of preoperative IRX-2 immunotherapy in early breast cancer. The data were produced by immunoSEQ multiplex PCR, yet TCRdb's version contains in-frame clones alone and is incomplete. The sample lists some 59,000 clones; approximately 93% were seen once. The material was obtained from a patient treated with IRX-2 immunotherapy. These receptors were obtained from a human donor with breast cancer. CDR3s include the opening cysteine and the closing phenylalanine or tryptophan. The D gene is left open where the match is weak. The size field is filled for only some rows; it gives once, few, many or a size class.

D: TRBD1; J: TRBJ1-5; V: TRBV2; size: NA; CDR3: CASFSDRDNQPQHF; DNA: TGTGCCAGCTTCTCGGACAGGGATAATCAGCCCCAGCATTTT
D: NA; J: TRBJ2-7; V: TRBV7-2; size: NA; CDR3: CASSLRGIYEQYF; DNA: TGTGCCAGCAGCTTAAGGGGGATCTACGAGCAGTACTTC
D: NA; J: TRBJ2-3; V: TRBV11-2; size: NA; CDR3: CASSPAFWRGSDTQYF; DNA: TGTGCCAGCAGCCCAGCCTTCTGGCGGGGCTCGGATACGCAGTATTTT
D: TRBD2; J: TRBJ2-2; V: TRBV11-2; size: NA; CDR3: CASSLELAGGPTGELFF; DNA: TGTGCCAGCAGCTTAGAACTAGCGGGAGGGCCGACCGGGGAGCTGTTTTTT
D: NA; J: TRBJ2-7; V: TRBV30; size: NA; CDR3: CAWSPDGQMYEQYF; DNA: TGTGCCTGGAGCCCAGACGGACAAATGTACGAGCAGTACTTC
D: NA; J: TRBJ2-7; V: TRBV7-8; size: NA; CDR3: CASSLWVVPYEQYF; DNA: TGTGCCAGCAGCTTATGGGTCGTCCCCTACGAGCAGTACTTC
D: NA; J: TRBJ2-4; V: TRBV18; size: NA; CDR3: CASSPMGESIQYF; DNA: TGTGCCAGCTCACCTATGGGGGAGAGCATTCAGTACTTC
D: NA; J: TRBJ2-7; V: TRBV19; size: NA; CDR3: CASSPRGSYEQYF; DNA: TGTGCCAGTAGTCCCCGCGGCAGCTACGAGCAGTACTTC
D: NA; J: TRBJ2-6; V: TRBV27; size: NA; CDR3: CATLGAAGANVLTF; DNA: TGTGCCACACTGGGGGCCGCTGGGGCCAACGTCCTGACTTTC
D: NA; J: TRBJ2-7; V: TRBV28; size: NA; CDR3: CASSRSGTKYEQYF; DNA: TGTGCCAGCAGTCGTTCCGGGACGAAATACGAGCAGTACTTC
D: NA; J: TRBJ1-4; V: TRBV6-1; size: NA; CDR3: CASRTATNEKLFF; DNA: TGTGCCAGCAGGACAGCAACTAATGAAAAACTGTTTTTT
D: NA; J: TRBJ2-5; V: TRBV7-8; size: once; CDR3: CASSLLGQDQETQYF; DNA: TGTGCCAGCAGCTTACTGGGGCAGGATCAAGAGACCCAGTACTTC
D: TRBD2; J: TRBJ2-2; V: TRBV10-3; size: NA; CDR3: CAISESGLAATGELFF; DNA: TGTGCCATCAGTGAGTCCGGACTAGCGGCGACAGGGGAGCTGTTTTTT
D: NA; J: TRBJ1-5; V: TRBV19; size: NA; CDR3: CASSVAYGEHQPQHF; DNA: TGTGCCAGTAGTGTGGCGTATGGGGAGCATCAGCCCCAGCATTTT
D: NA; J: TRBJ1-5; V: TRBV6-6; size: once; CDR3: CASSYSPRLSPQPQHF; DNA: TGTGCCAGCAGTTACTCGCCGAGACTTAGTCCCCAGCCCCAGCATTTT
D: TRBD2; J: TRBJ2-4; V: TRBV4-3; size: NA; CDR3: CASSQVPSGKENIQYF; DNA: TGCGCCAGCAGCCAAGTGCCTAGCGGGAAGGAAAACATTCAGTACTTC
D: NA; J: TRBJ2-1; V: TRBV19; size: once; CDR3: CASSISGEGNEQFF; DNA: TGTGCCAGTAGTATTTCAGGGGAAGGGAATGAGCAGTTCTTC
D: NA; J: TRBJ1-4; V: TRBV11-2; size: NA; CDR3: CASSKITGTTNEKLFF; DNA: TGTGCCAGCAGCAAAATAACCGGGACAACTAATGAAAAACTGTTTTTT
D: TRBD2; J: TRBJ2-3; V: TRBV7-6; size: NA; CDR3: CASSRPSGRTSTDTQYF; DNA: TGTGCCAGCAGCCGCCCCAGCGGGAGGACTAGCACAGATACGCAGTATTTT
D: NA; J: TRBJ2-3; V: TRBV4-2; size: NA; CDR3: CASSLTSNTQYF; DNA: TGTGCCAGCAGCCTTACGTCGAATACGCAGTATTTT
D: NA; J: TRBJ2-1; V: TRBV14; size: NA; CDR3: CASSQGGQAYNEQFF; DNA: TGTGCCAGCAGCCAGGGGGGGCAGGCTTACAATGAGCAGTTCTTC
D: NA; J: TRBJ2-3; V: TRBV11-2; size: NA; CDR3: CASSFPTPGLSTDTQYF; DNA: TGTGCCAGCAGCTTTCCAACCCCAGGGCTAAGCACAGATACGCAGTATTTT
D: NA; J: TRBJ1-1; V: TRBV4-3; size: NA; CDR3: CASSQEWVDTEAFF; DNA: TGCGCCAGCAGCCAAGAATGGGTGGACACTGAAGCTTTCTTT
D: TRBD2; J: TRBJ2-5; V: TRBV5-1; size: NA; CDR3: CASSLASGGPEETQYF; DNA: TGCGCCAGCAGCTTGGCTAGCGGGGGGCCCGAGGAGACCCAGTACTTC
D: TRBD1; J: TRBJ1-6; V: TRBV19; size: few; CDR3: CASSIVLIRDRNSPLHF; DNA: TGTGCCAGTAGTATAGTCCTAATCCGGGACAGAAATTCACCCCTCCACTTT
D: NA; J: TRBJ1-4; V: TRBV10-3; size: NA; CDR3: CAINPTGTNEKLFF; DNA: TGTGCCATCAATCCGACGGGGACTAATGAAAAACTGTTTTTT
D: NA; J: TRBJ2-1; V: TRBV25-1; size: NA; CDR3: CASSDGTRGNREQFF; DNA: TGTGCCAGCAGTGACGGGACTCGGGGAAATCGTGAGCAGTTCTTC
D: TRBD2; J: TRBJ2-3; V: TRBV6-5; size: NA; CDR3: CASSWGGSTDTQYF; DNA: TGTGCCAGCAGTTGGGGGGGTTCCACAGATACGCAGTATTTT
D: NA; J: TRBJ1-6; V: TRBV6-1; size: NA; CDR3: CASSVGSPNSPLHF; DNA: TGTGCCAGCAGTGTGGGCAGCCCAAATTCACCCCTCCACTTT
D: NA; J: TRBJ2-3; V: TRBV9; size: NA; CDR3: CASSPSPITDTQYF; DNA: TGTGCCAGCAGCCCCAGCCCTATTACAGATACGCAGTATTTT
D: NA; J: TRBJ1-2; V: TRBV28; size: once; CDR3: CASSFWTNYGYTF; DNA: TGTGCCAGCAGTTTCTGGACGAACTATGGCTACACCTTC
D: NA; J: TRBJ1-4; V: TRBV4-3; size: NA; CDR3: CASSHWGDKSQLMMEKLFF; DNA: TGCGCCAGCAGTCACTGGGGGGACAAAAGCCAACTAATGATGGAAAAACTGTTTTTT
D: NA; J: TRBJ2-6; V: TRBV7-2; size: NA; CDR3: CASSLDWGANVLTF; DNA: TGTGCCAGCAGCCTGGACTGGGGGGCCAACGTCCTGACTTTC
D: TRBD2; J: TRBJ2-3; V: TRBV7-8; size: NA; CDR3: CASSLSRLAGKNTDTQYF; DNA: TGTGCCAGCAGCCTCTCCCGACTAGCGGGGAAAAACACAGATACGCAGTATTTT
D: NA; J: TRBJ1-3; V: TRBV18; size: once; CDR3: CASSPGAQVINTIYF; DNA: TGTGCCAGCTCACCGGGTGCACAGGTGATAAACACCATATATTTT
D: TRBD2; J: TRBJ2-7; V: TRBV7-2; size: NA; CDR3: CASSLALAGLSYEQYF; DNA: TGTGCCAGCAGCTTAGCACTAGCGGGGCTCTCCTACGAGCAGTACTTC
D: NA; J: TRBJ2-2; V: TRBV27; size: few; CDR3: CASNYRAGTGELFF; DNA: TGTGCCAGCAACTACAGGGCCGGCACCGGGGAGCTGTTTTTT
D: TRBD2; J: TRBJ2-1; V: TRBV14; size: NA; CDR3: CASRRSGRPSYNEQFF; DNA: TGTGCCAGCAGGCGGAGCGGGAGGCCGTCCTACAATGAGCAGTTCTTC
D: NA; J: TRBJ2-7; V: TRBV7-9; size: NA; CDR3: CASAASRSEQYF; DNA: TGTGCCAGCGCCGCGTCGAGGAGCGAGCAGTACTTC
D: NA; J: TRBJ2-3; V: TRBV28; size: NA; CDR3: CATQFLGGAGTDTQYF; DNA: TGTGCCACCCAGTTTTTGGGGGGCGCGGGCACAGATACGCAGTATTTT
D: NA; J: TRBJ1-6; V: TRBV6-6; size: NA; CDR3: CASRRELGNSPLHF; DNA: TGTGCCAGCAGACGGGAGCTGGGGAATTCACCCCTCCACTTT
D: NA; J: TRBJ2-2; V: TRBV27; size: once; CDR3: CASSFGRSGELFF; DNA: TGTGCCAGCAGTTTCGGGCGATCCGGGGAGCTGTTTTTT
D: NA; J: TRBJ1-1; V: TRBV19; size: NA; CDR3: CASKWQGGTEAFF; DNA: TGTGCCAGTAAGTGGCAGGGAGGGACTGAAGCTTTCTTT
D: NA; J: TRBJ1-4; V: TRBV7-2; size: NA; CDR3: CASSLVGYEKLFF; DNA: TGTGCCAGCAGCTTAGTCGGGTATGAAAAACTGTTTTTT
D: NA; J: TRBJ2-7; V: TRBV18; size: NA; CDR3: CASSGGFQTYEQYF; DNA: TGTGCCAGCTCAGGAGGGTTCCAGACCTACGAGCAGTACTTC
D: TRBD2; J: TRBJ2-7; V: TRBV28; size: NA; CDR3: CASSFSGSNSYEQYF; DNA: TGTGCCAGCAGTTTTAGCGGGTCGAACTCCTACGAGCAGTACTTC
D: NA; J: TRBJ1-2; V: TRBV19; size: NA; CDR3: CASSLQRLYGYTF; DNA: TGTGCCAGTAGTTTACAGCGGCTCTATGGCTACACCTTC
D: TRBD1; J: TRBJ2-7; V: TRBV5-1; size: NA; CDR3: CASSQGQRRIGQYF; DNA: TGCGCCAGCAGCCAGGGACAGCGACGCATTGGGCAGTACTTC
D: NA; J: TRBJ2-7; V: TRBV5-4; size: once; CDR3: CASSPGARGASYEQYF; DNA: TGTGCCAGCAGCCCGGGGGCCAGGGGTGCTTCCTACGAGCAGTACTTC
D: NA; J: TRBJ2-1; V: TRBV4-2; size: NA; CDR3: CASSQERGAGLMAEQFF; DNA: TGTGCCAGCAGCCAAGAACGGGGAGCCGGTCTCATGGCTGAGCAGTTCTTC
D: TRBD1; J: TRBJ2-5; V: TRBV28; size: NA; CDR3: CASSHADRALETQYF; DNA: TGTGCCAGCAGCCACGCGGACAGGGCCTTAGAGACCCAGTACTTC
D: TRBD1; J: TRBJ2-1; V: TRBV5-8; size: NA; CDR3: CASSLQGADEQFF; DNA: TGTGCCAGCAGCTTACAGGGGGCCGATGAGCAGTTCTTC
D: NA; J: TRBJ2-5; V: TRBV7-7; size: NA; CDR3: CASSLGVGIGETQYF; DNA: TGTGCCAGCAGCTTAGGCGTAGGGATCGGAGAGACCCAGTACTTC
D: NA; J: TRBJ2-5; V: TRBV7-3; size: few; CDR3: CASSLTGGAGTQYF; DNA: TGTGCCAGCAGCTTAACGGGGGGGGCCGGGACCCAGTACTTC
D: TRBD2; J: TRBJ2-3; V: TRBV6-1; size: NA; CDR3: CAAGLAGTDTQYF; DNA: TGTGCCGCGGGACTAGCGGGAACAGATACGCAGTATTTT
D: NA; J: TRBJ1-2; V: TRBV21-1; size: NA; CDR3: CASSRDRGRDGYTF; DNA: TGTGCCAGCAGCAGGGACAGGGGGAGAGATGGCTACACCTTC
D: TRBD2; J: TRBJ2-1; V: TRBV9; size: once; CDR3: CASSVEAGVESNEQFF; DNA: TGTGCCAGCAGCGTGGAAGCGGGAGTTGAAAGCAATGAGCAGTTCTTC
D: TRBD1; J: TRBJ2-7; V: TRBV2; size: NA; CDR3: CASSTGGRGYEQYF; DNA: TGTGCCAGCAGCACAGGGGGCAGGGGGTACGAGCAGTACTTC
D: NA; J: TRBJ1-4; V: TRBV18; size: NA; CDR3: CASSPEGPRWEKLFF; DNA: TGTGCCAGCTCACCAGAGGGGCCTCGGTGGGAAAAACTGTTTTTT
D: NA; J: TRBJ2-2; V: TRBV11-1; size: NA; CDR3: CASSLGRTGELFF; DNA: TGTGCCAGCAGCTTAGGGCGGACCGGGGAGCTGTTTTTT